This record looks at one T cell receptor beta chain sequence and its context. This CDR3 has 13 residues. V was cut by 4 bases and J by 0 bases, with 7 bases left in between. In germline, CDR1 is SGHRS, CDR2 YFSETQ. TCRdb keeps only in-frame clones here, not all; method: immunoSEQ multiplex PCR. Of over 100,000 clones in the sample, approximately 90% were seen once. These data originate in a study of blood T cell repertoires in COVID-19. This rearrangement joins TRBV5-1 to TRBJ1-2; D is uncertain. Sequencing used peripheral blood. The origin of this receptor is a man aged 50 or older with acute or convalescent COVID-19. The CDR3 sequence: CASSPGANYGYTF. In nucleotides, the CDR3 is TGCGCCAGCAGCCCGGGAGCTAACTATGGCTACACCTTC.